This T cell receptor (beta chain) stems from a study of T cell responses to AZD1222 COVID-19 vaccine. The assay was immunoSEQ multiplex PCR, and TCRdb's table has in-frame clones only and misses some. The table includes approximately 180,000 clones, roughly 92% detected once. CDR3 size: 15 residues. Between the trimmed V and J ends, which lost 4 bases and 2 bases, there was a span of 14 bases. From germline, CDR1 is LNHDA and CDR2 SQIVND (reference sequence). In its sample, this clone was seen a few times. The TCR originated in an adult in good health. Sequenced here: peripheral blood, sampled on day 0 of AZD1222 vaccination. The chain is built from TRBV19 and TRBJ1-2; D might be TRBD1 (6 bases). The chain's CDR3 is CASSSLRGWNYGYTF. The CDR3 coding sequence is TGTGCCAGTAGTAGCCTCAGGGGTTGGAACTATGGCTACACCTTC.